This T cell receptor beta chain was captured by sequencing in a study of cytomegalovirus exposure and HLA in healthy donors. There are 13 residues in the CDR3. The germline gives CDR1 MNHEY, CDR2 SVGAGI. V was trimmed by 1 base and J by 7 bases, leaving 10 bases between them. Amplification used 60 Vbeta primers and 13 Jbeta primers. Some clones are missing from TCRdb's copy, which holds only in-frame ones; the method was immunoSEQ multiplex PCR. Its table lists roughly 33,000 clones. The chain combines TRBV6-5 with TRBJ1-2; a weak D match, TRBD1 (6 bases). The source is a woman between 35 and 50 years old in good health and CMV-seropositive. Sequencing was performed on PBMCs. CDR3 in amino acids: CASSYLQGGGYTF. CDR3 DNA sequence: TGTGCCAGCAGTTACTTACAGGGTGGTGGCTACACCTTC.